The present T cell receptor beta chain was sequenced within a study of cytomegalovirus exposure and HLA in healthy donors. CDR1 ENHRY and CDR2 SYGVKD come from the germline V gene. This CDR3 spans 16 amino acids. The V and J ends lost 4 bases and 5 bases, in that order; junction bases with no gene match: 10. With regard to this clone: Its antigen is currently unknown.

Regarding the study as a whole: TRBV6-2, TRBV6-3 and some other V segments were excluded as indistinguishable. In a later analysis, DRB1 alleles had the most associated TCRs; HLA-C alleles the fewest. Later analysis showed most CMV-associated TCR beta chains appearing HLA-restricted.

PCR employed 60 Vbeta and 13 Jbeta primers. TCRdb's copy holds only in-frame clones and misses some; the assay was immunoSEQ multiplex PCR. In the table there are 140,000 to 150,000 clones, 60% to 75% of which are singletons. The TCR comes from a man under 40 in good health and CMV-seronegative. The sample taken for sequencing was PBMCs. The chain links TRBV10-3 to TRBJ2-5; TRBD1 matches at 10 bases. For the CDR3, the DNA is TGTGCCATCAGTGCACGACAGGGGGCGATTCCGGAGACCCAGTACTTC. Translating gives CAISARQGAIPETQYF.